Following are 16 T cell receptor beta chains from one sample sequenced in a study of identical twins listed by TCRdb under 2016. The receptor library was made with 5' RACE. Sequencing took place on an Illumina HiSeq 2000. The public reads were quality trimmed at Q25 with fastp and then assembled into clones with MiXCR by TCRdb, keeping productive beta chains. Rows with a matching CDR3 protein are joined into one entry that keeps the most common DNA and genes. This sample holds some 500,000 distinct CDR3 sequences; around 15% were observed only once. The ten biggest clones cover approximately 0.98% of the sample. The same data also went into a second study, on yellow fever vaccine responses in identical twins.

The sequenced material came from CD4+ T cells sorted from blood. These receptors originate from a young woman in good health.

V and J are TRBV24-1 and TRBJ2-7, with 9 bases lining up with TRBD1. Germline assignment: CDR1 KGHDR and CDR2 SFDVKD. The CDR3 is 14 amino acids. V lost 11 bases and J lost 6; bases outside the gene matches: 13. The CDR3 is CAITRPGTGSEQYF. CDR3 coding DNA: TGTGCCATTACTCGGCCCGGGACAGGGTCCGAGCAGTACTTC.

The count of this clonotype is one. The chain joins TRBV5-1 to TRBJ2-1; 7 bases align to TRBD2. The CDR3 covers 13 residues. V gave up 5 bases and J gave up 8 bases; unmatched junction bases: 7. Germline lookup yields CDR1 SGHRS and CDR2 YFSETQ. For the CDR3, the DNA is TGCGCCAGCAGAAGCATGGGGAGGGATGAGCAGTTCTTC. It translates to CASRSMGRDEQFF.

Concerning this clonotype: This may come from a read error, since a much larger clone is one base off. The chain couples TRBV20-1 to TRBJ2-7; TRBD2 aligns across 7 bases. Germline V gene sequence: CDR1 DFQATT, CDR2 SNEGSKA (reference sequence). CDR3 length: 15 amino acids. This CDR3 is CSADHLAEPSYERYF. CDR3 DNA: TGCAGTGCTGATCACCTAGCGGAACCCTCCTACGAGCGGTACTTC.

In its sample, this clonotype was seen a few times. The V gene is TRBV5-1, the J gene TRBJ2-3; possibly TRBD2 for D (6 bases). CDR1 is SGHRS and CDR2 is YFSETQ in the germline V gene. The CDR3 loop spans 15 amino acids. Trimming stripped 0 bases from V and 4 bases from J, with 12 bases between. The CDR3 sequence is CASSLEPGSSDTQYF. The CDR3 DNA reads TGCGCCAGCAGCTTGGAACCCGGGAGCTCAGATACGCAGTATTTT. The full variable domain, with the rest looked up from reference TRBV5-1 and TRBJ2-3, is KAGVTQTPRYLIKTRGQQVTLSCSPISGHRSVSWYQQTPGQGLQFLFEYFSETQRNKGNFPGRFSGRQFSNSRSEMNVSTLELGDSALYLCASSLEPGSSDTQYFGPGTRLTVL.

The chain combines TRBV5-1 with TRBJ2-2, with 8 bases fitting TRBD1. The CDR3 loop spans 14 amino acids. The V gene's germline CDR1 is SGHRS and CDR2 YFSETQ. With V trimmed by 6 bases and J by 3 bases, 4 bases remained unmatched. In DNA, the CDR3 is TGCGCCAGCAAAACAGGGGGAGACACCGGGGAGCTGTTTTTT. Protein: CASKTGGDTGELFF.

The chain is built from TRBV29-1 and TRBJ1-3; D call uncertain. Trimming left V 6 bases short and J 0 bases short, with 12 bases between. Germline loops: CDR1 SQVTM, CDR2 ANQGSEA. CDR3 length equals 14 residues. CDR3 sequence reads: CSVVDGNSGNTIYF. For the CDR3, the DNA is TGCAGCGTGGTAGACGGAAACTCTGGAAACACCATATATTTT.

This clonotype has just a few counts. V and J are TRBV18 and TRBJ1-5, with TRBD1 as a possible D gene (6 bases). The CDR3 totals 16 residues. Germline V gene lookup returns CDR1 KGHSH and CDR2 LQKENI. Trimming left V 4 bases short and J 2 bases short, with 15 bases between. CDR3 DNA: TGTGCCAGCTCACACAACAGGGCTGAGGGCAATCAGCCCCAGCATTTT. Protein sequence: CASSHNRAEGNQPQHF.

This clonotype has at least ten counts. The gene calls are TRBV10-3 and TRBJ2-5, with unresolved D. The V end was cut by 6 bases, the J end by 0 bases, with 8 bases between. The germline V gene encodes CDR1 ENHRY and CDR2 SYGVKD. The CDR3 runs to 13 residues. CDR3 DNA: TGTGCCATCAGCGCAGGCCACCAAGAGACCCAGTACTTC. Its translation is CAISAGHQETQYF.

This rearrangement joins TRBV7-9 to TRBJ2-2; D not resolved. The CDR3 runs 13 residues. Trimming cost V 5 bases and J 9 bases, with 13 bases left between them. CDR1 is SEHNR, CDR2 FQNEAQ, per germline (reference sequence). CDR3 nucleotides: TGTGCCAGCAGCAATCCGACCCCCTGGGAGCTGTTTTTT. This codes for CASSNPTPWELFF.

In this sample, this clonotype turned up many times. The chain combines TRBV7-8 with TRBJ1-5; D unclear. Germline V gene data show CDR1 as SGHVS and CDR2 as FQNEAQ. V lost 0 bases and J 7 bases, leaving 10 bases between the germline ends. CDR3 length equals 14 residues. Written as DNA, the CDR3 is TGTGCCAGCAGCTTAGCAGGTCCCAACCAGCCCCAGCATTTT. It encodes CASSLAGPNQPQHF.

The V and J genes are TRBV12-3 or TRBV12-4 and TRBJ2-5; D possibly corresponds to TRBD2 (5 bases). Trimming cost V 1 base and J 9 bases, with 15 bases left between them. CDR3 length: 14 amino acids. The CDR3 DNA reads TGTGCCAGCAGTTTAGATCGGATCTCCGGGGCCCAGTACTTC. It translates to CASSLDRISGAQYF.

This clonotype has only a few counts. The gene calls are TRBV28 and TRBJ2-3, with a tentative D call TRBD2 (5 bases). Trimming stripped 3 bases from V and 0 bases from J, with 10 bases between. Germline V CDR1 and CDR2: MDHEN, SYDVKM. This CDR3 has 15 amino acids. In DNA form, the CDR3 reads TGTGCCAGCAGTTTTGATCAGCGGAGCACAGATACGCAGTATTTT. Its protein is CASSFDQRSTDTQYF.

The J gene is TRBJ1-5, the V gene TRBV5-5; TRBD1 matches 7 bases. The CDR3 has 16 residues. Trimming at V came to 2 bases and at J to 4 bases, leaving 9 bases not matched to a gene. Germline V gene sequence: CDR1 SGHKS, CDR2 YYEKEE (reference sequence). The CDR3 nucleotides are TGTGCCAGCAGCTTAGTTGGGGACAGAAATAATCAGCCCCAGCATTTT. This codes for CASSLVGDRNNQPQHF.

A few counts support this clonotype. The chain uses TRBV9 and TRBJ2-5; no definite D call. The CDR3 extends over 14 amino acids. Germline lookup yields CDR1 SGDLS and CDR2 YYNGEE. V was shortened by 3 bases and J by 4 bases, with 13 bases between the two germline ends. In DNA form, the CDR3 reads TGTGCCAGCAGCGGATCCACGAACGTAGAGACCCAGTACTTC. Translated, it gives CASSGSTNVETQYF.

This sequence joins TRBV3-1 and TRBJ2-4; possibly TRBD2 for D (5 bases). Germline V CDR1 and CDR2: LGHDT, YNNKEL (reference sequence). Trimming stripped 4 bases from V and 0 bases from J, with 10 bases between. The length of the CDR3 is 15 residues. The CDR3 nucleotides are TGTGCCAGCAGCCCAAGCGGACTAGCCAAAAACATTCAGTACTTC. This sequence encodes CASSPSGLAKNIQYF.

The chain links TRBV5-6 to TRBJ2-7; a possible D gene is TRBD2 (6 bases). V dropped 2 bases and J dropped 2 bases, with 17 bases sitting between them. The germline CDR1 and CDR2 sequences are SGHDT and YYEEEE. CDR3 length: 16 residues. CDR3 residues: CASSFVRGSGTYEQYF. The CDR3 region has the DNA TGTGCCAGCAGCTTCGTCCGGGGGTCAGGGACCTACGAGCAGTACTTC.